This T cell receptor beta chain was identified during a study of T-cell reconstitution after alpha-beta-depleted transplantation in children. Losses at the gene ends were 7 bases for V and 4 bases for J; bases not matched to a gene: 4. This CDR3 contains 14 residues. A TCRbeta library incorporating unique molecular identifiers was prepared. TCRdb fed the PCR reads into MiXCR, producing one record per CDR3 protein. The sample carries some 590,000 distinct CDR3 sequences, about 10% recorded once. The material was PBMCs from the stem cell graft donor, obtained from the stem cell graft. The sequence was collected from a human donor who donated a stem cell graft to a child with acute myeloid leukemia. This chain connects TRBV12-3 or TRBV12-4 to TRBJ1-5; 10 bases map to TRBD1. The CDR3 region has the DNA TGTGCCAGCACCCGACAGGGGGCGAATCAGCCCCAGCATTTT. Amino acids: CASTRQGANQPQHF.